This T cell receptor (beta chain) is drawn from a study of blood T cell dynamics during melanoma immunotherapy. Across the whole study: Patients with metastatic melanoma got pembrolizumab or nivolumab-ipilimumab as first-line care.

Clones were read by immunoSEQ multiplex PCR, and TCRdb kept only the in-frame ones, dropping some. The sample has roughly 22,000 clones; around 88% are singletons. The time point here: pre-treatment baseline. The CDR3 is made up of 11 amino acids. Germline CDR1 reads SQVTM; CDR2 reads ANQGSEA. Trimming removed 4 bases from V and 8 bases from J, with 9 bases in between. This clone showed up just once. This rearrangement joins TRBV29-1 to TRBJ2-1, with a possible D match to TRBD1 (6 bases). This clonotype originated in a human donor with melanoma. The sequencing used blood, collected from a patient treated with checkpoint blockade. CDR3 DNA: TGCAGCGTTGCCAGGGGCCATGAGCAGTTCTTC. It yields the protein CSVARGHEQFF.